This T cell receptor beta chain was recorded in a study of blood T cells in healthy people across ages. Whole-study results and caveats: No one knew whether donors had CMV, which possibly confounded expanded clonotype changes.

Total RNA, at least 5.5 micrograms per sample, was extracted from PBMCs. Primed by a sample-barcoded 5' primer and a J-beta primer mix, a second PCR proceeded for 7 to 11 cycles. A template-switch adaptor with 12 random nucleotides tagged each cDNA molecule. Each CDR3 protein is one row after TCRdb ran MiXCR on the 5' RACE reads. This table has roughly 680,000 distinct CDR3 sequences, around a fifth appearing once. This clonotype has a count of ten or more. Its antigen is currently unknown. Trimming cost V 6 bases and J 8 bases, with 9 bases left between them. Germline-derived CDR1 and CDR2 are KGHDR and SFDVKD. The CDR3 consists of 11 residues.

Source material: blood. The receptor's source is a man between 65 and 85 years old in good health. V is TRBV24-1 and J is TRBJ2-5; either TRBD1 or TRBD2 may fit D (5 bases each). CDR3 DNA: TGTGCCACCAGTCAAGGGGACACCCAGTACTTC. Translation: CATSQGDTQYF.